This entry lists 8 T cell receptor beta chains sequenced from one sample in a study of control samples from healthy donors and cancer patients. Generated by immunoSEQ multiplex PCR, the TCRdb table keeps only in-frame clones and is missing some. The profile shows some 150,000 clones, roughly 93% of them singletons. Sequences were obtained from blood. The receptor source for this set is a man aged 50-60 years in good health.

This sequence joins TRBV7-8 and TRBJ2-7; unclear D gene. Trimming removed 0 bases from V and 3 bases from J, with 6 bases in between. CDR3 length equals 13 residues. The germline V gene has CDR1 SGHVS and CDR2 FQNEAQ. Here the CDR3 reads CASSLAPLYEQYF. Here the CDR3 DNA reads TGTGCCAGCAGCTTAGCCCCTCTCTACGAGCAGTACTTC.

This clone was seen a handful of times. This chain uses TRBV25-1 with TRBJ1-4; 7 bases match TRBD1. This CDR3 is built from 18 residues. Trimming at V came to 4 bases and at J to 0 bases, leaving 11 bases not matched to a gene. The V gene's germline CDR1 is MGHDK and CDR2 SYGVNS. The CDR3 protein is CASSAETGIGATNEKLFF. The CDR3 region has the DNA TGTGCCAGCAGTGCGGAGACAGGGATTGGAGCAACTAATGAAAAACTGTTTTTT. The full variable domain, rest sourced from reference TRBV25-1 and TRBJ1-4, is EADIYQTPRYLVIGTGKKITLECSQTMGHDKMYWYQQDPGMELHLIHYSYGVNSTEKGDLSSESTVSRIRTEHFPLTLESARPSHTSQYLCASSAETGIGATNEKLFFGSGTQLSVL.

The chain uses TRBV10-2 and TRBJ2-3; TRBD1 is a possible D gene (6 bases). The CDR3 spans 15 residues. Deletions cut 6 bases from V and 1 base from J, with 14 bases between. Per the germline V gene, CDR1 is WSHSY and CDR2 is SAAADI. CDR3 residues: CASRETGSRTDTQYF. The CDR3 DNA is TGCGCCAGCAGGGAGACAGGATCTCGCACAGATACGCAGTATTTT.

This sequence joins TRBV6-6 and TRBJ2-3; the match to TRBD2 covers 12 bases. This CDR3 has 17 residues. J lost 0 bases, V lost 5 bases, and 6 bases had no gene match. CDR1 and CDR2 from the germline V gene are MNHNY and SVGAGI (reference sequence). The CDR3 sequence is CASSLLAGGPSTDTQYF. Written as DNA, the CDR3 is TGTGCCAGCAGTCTCCTAGCGGGAGGGCCGAGCACAGATACGCAGTATTTT.

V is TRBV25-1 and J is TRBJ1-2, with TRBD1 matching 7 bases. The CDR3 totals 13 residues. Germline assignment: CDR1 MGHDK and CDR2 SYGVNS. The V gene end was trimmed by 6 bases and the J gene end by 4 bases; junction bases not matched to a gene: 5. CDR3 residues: CASRGSGGYGYTF. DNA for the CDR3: TGTGCCAGCAGAGGTTCAGGGGGCTATGGCTACACCTTC.

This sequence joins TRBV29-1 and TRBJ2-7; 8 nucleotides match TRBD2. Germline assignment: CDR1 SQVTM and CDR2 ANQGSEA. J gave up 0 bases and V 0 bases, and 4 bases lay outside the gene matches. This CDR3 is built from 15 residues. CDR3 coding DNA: TGCAGCGTTGAAGATCCGCGGGAGGCCTCCTACGAGCAGTACTTC. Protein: CSVEDPREASYEQYF.

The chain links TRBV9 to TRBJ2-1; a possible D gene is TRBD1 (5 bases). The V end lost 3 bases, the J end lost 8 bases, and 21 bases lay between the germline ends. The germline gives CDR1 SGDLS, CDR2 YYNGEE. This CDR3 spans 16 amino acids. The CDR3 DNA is TGTGCCAGCAGCGCAGACAGCTCCCCTAGGATCGATGAGCAGTTCTTC. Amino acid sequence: CASSADSSPRIDEQFF.

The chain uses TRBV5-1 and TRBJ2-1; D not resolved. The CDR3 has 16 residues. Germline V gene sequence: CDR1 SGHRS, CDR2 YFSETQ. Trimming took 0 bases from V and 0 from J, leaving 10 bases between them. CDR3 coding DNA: TGCGCCAGCAGCTTGGACCGGTACTCCTCCTACAATGAGCAGTTCTTC. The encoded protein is CASSLDRYSSYNEQFF.